A selection of T cell receptor beta chains follows, all from one sample in a study of shared clonotypes between healthy human individuals. Measured with immunoSEQ multiplex PCR; TCRdb has only the in-frame clones, and not every one. The data show approximately 600,000 clones, with 90% to 95% seen just once and around 0.11% held by the top ten. Input material: naive CD8+ T cells sorted from blood. Receptor source: a woman aged 25 to 39 in good health. CDR3s include the opening cysteine and the closing phenylalanine or tryptophan. The D gene is left open where the match is weak. Expanded clones get a size class; other rows say once, few or many, or leave the size out.

d_call: TRBD2
j_call: TRBJ2-5
v_call: TRBV9
clone_size: -
cdr3_nt: TGTGCCAGCAGCGGCGGGACTAGCGGGAGAGGGGAGACCCAGTACTTC
cdr3_aa: CASSGGTSGRGETQYF

d_call: TRBD1
j_call: TRBJ2-1
v_call: TRBV10-1
clone_size: once
cdr3_nt: TGCGCCAGCAGTGTTGACAGGGACTACAATGAGCAGTTCTTC
cdr3_aa: CASSVDRDYNEQFF

d_call: -
j_call: TRBJ1-1
v_call: TRBV7-3
clone_size: -
cdr3_nt: TGTGCCAGCAGCCTACAGGGTCGCACTGAAGCTTTCTTT
cdr3_aa: CASSLQGRTEAFF

d_call: -
j_call: TRBJ2-7
v_call: TRBV29-1
clone_size: once
cdr3_nt: TGCAGCGTCGGGGGGCTCTCCTACGAGCAGTACTTC
cdr3_aa: CSVGGLSYEQYF

d_call: -
j_call: TRBJ1-6
v_call: TRBV13
clone_size: -
cdr3_nt: TGTGCCAGCAGCTTTGGGGAAACGATTTCACCCCTCCACTTT
cdr3_aa: CASSFGETISPLHF

d_call: -
j_call: TRBJ2-2
v_call: TRBV27
clone_size: -
cdr3_nt: TGTGCCAGCAGAAGGTTTTTTCCCGGGGAGCTGTTTTTT
cdr3_aa: CASRRFFPGELFF

d_call: -
j_call: TRBJ2-7
v_call: TRBV7-9
clone_size: -
cdr3_nt: TGTGCCAGCAGCCTGAGTTCTGAGCAGTACTTC
cdr3_aa: CASSLSSEQYF

d_call: -
j_call: TRBJ1-4
v_call: TRBV7-9
clone_size: few
cdr3_nt: TGTGCCAGCAGCTTCGGTAGGGAAGAACTGTTTTTT
cdr3_aa: CASSFGREELFF

d_call: -
j_call: TRBJ2-1
v_call: TRBV27
clone_size: -
cdr3_nt: TGTGCCAGCAGTTTCCTAGCATCAGATGAGCAGTTCTTC
cdr3_aa: CASSFLASDEQFF

d_call: -
j_call: TRBJ2-3
v_call: TRBV27
clone_size: -
cdr3_nt: TGTGCCAGCAGTACCAGGACGGCCGCAGATACGCAGTATTTT
cdr3_aa: CASSTRTAADTQYF

d_call: -
j_call: TRBJ2-7
v_call: TRBV4-1
clone_size: -
cdr3_nt: TGCGCCAGCAGCCAAGTTAAGGAATACGAGCAGTACTTC
cdr3_aa: CASSQVKEYEQYF

d_call: -
j_call: TRBJ2-7
v_call: TRBV6-6
clone_size: -
cdr3_nt: TGTGCCAGCAGTGCCGTGCCTCTGGCCTACGAGCAGTACTTC
cdr3_aa: CASSAVPLAYEQYF

d_call: -
j_call: TRBJ1-2
v_call: TRBV6-5
clone_size: -
cdr3_nt: TGTGCCAGCGGTACTATAGGGGGCTATGGCTACACCTTC
cdr3_aa: CASGTIGGYGYTF

d_call: -
j_call: TRBJ2-7
v_call: TRBV28
clone_size: once
cdr3_nt: TGTGCCAGCAGTTTAAGAGTCTACGAGCAGTACTTC
cdr3_aa: CASSLRVYEQYF

d_call: TRBD2
j_call: TRBJ2-5
v_call: TRBV11-3
clone_size: -
cdr3_nt: TGTGCCAGCAGCTTAGATACCACTAGCGGTCATGGGGAGCAGTACTTC
cdr3_aa: CASSLDTTSGHGEQYF

d_call: -
j_call: TRBJ2-3
v_call: TRBV4-1
clone_size: -
cdr3_nt: TGCGCCAGCAGCCAGGTAACAGATACGCAGTATTTT
cdr3_aa: CASSQVTDTQYF

d_call: -
j_call: TRBJ1-2
v_call: TRBV9
clone_size: -
cdr3_nt: TGTGCCAGCAGCGTAGTAGGGCCTAACTATGGCTACACCTTC
cdr3_aa: CASSVVGPNYGYTF

d_call: -
j_call: TRBJ2-3
v_call: TRBV9
clone_size: -
cdr3_nt: TGTGCCAGCAGCGCCGGGACACTGTTCACAGATACGCAGTATTTT
cdr3_aa: CASSAGTLFTDTQYF

d_call: -
j_call: TRBJ1-5
v_call: TRBV28
clone_size: -
cdr3_nt: TGTGCCAGCAGTAGGAGACAGCCCAATCAGCCCCAGCATTTT
cdr3_aa: CASSRRQPNQPQHF

d_call: -
j_call: TRBJ2-2
v_call: TRBV27
clone_size: once
cdr3_nt: TGTGCCAGCAGCCCCGACAGTTTCAACACCGGGGAGCTGTTTTTT
cdr3_aa: CASSPDSFNTGELFF

d_call: TRBD1
j_call: TRBJ2-2
v_call: TRBV27
clone_size: -
cdr3_nt: TGTGCCAGCAGTTTTGGGTTAGGACAGGGGCTTTCCGGGGAGCTGTTTTTT
cdr3_aa: CASSFGLGQGLSGELFF

d_call: -
j_call: TRBJ2-5
v_call: TRBV7-9
clone_size: -
cdr3_nt: TGTGCCAGCAGCTTAGCATTTCAAGAGACCCAGTACTTC
cdr3_aa: CASSLAFQETQYF

d_call: TRBD2
j_call: TRBJ2-1
v_call: TRBV2
clone_size: -
cdr3_nt: TGTGCCAGCAGGGAGAGGTGGTCTAGCGGGGGAGGAAATGAGCAGTTCTTC
cdr3_aa: CASRERWSSGGGNEQFF

d_call: -
j_call: TRBJ2-1
v_call: TRBV11-3
clone_size: -
cdr3_nt: TGTGCCAGCAGTCCTAGCGATCACAATGAGCAGTTCTTC
cdr3_aa: CASSPSDHNEQFF

d_call: -
j_call: TRBJ2-7
v_call: TRBV7-9
clone_size: -
cdr3_nt: TGTGCCAGCAGCTCCGGGCACGGATACGAGCAGTACTTC
cdr3_aa: CASSSGHGYEQYF

d_call: -
j_call: TRBJ2-7
v_call: TRBV7-2
clone_size: -
cdr3_nt: TGTGCCAGCAGCTTTGATCGGCTTACGCCCTACGAGCAGTACTTC
cdr3_aa: CASSFDRLTPYEQYF

d_call: -
j_call: TRBJ2-5
v_call: TRBV4-1
clone_size: -
cdr3_nt: TGCGCCAGCAGCCCCCGTGATAGGGAACGCGAAGAGACCCAGTACTTC
cdr3_aa: CASSPRDREREETQYF

d_call: -
j_call: TRBJ2-5
v_call: TRBV6-5
clone_size: -
cdr3_nt: TGTGCCAGCAGTGTCATCCGGGGGTCACCGGAGACCCAGTACTTC
cdr3_aa: CASSVIRGSPETQYF